These 8 T cell receptor beta chains were sequenced from one sample in a study of blood T cells in healthy people across ages. Together with a sample-barcoded 5' primer, a J-beta primer mix was included in a second PCR lasting about 6 to 11 cycles. MiXCR was run by TCRdb on the 5' RACE reads, yielding one entry per CDR3 protein. This sample yields 600,000 to 850,000 distinct CDR3 sequences, of which just under 25% are seen a single time; more than 8.5% belongs to the top ten. These same records also appear under a second study, on T cells of mothers and their children.

Specimen: blood. These receptor sequences come from a boy younger than 18 in good health.

The rearrangement uses TRBV10-2 and TRBJ1-2; D is undetermined. The V gene's germline CDR1 is WSHSY and CDR2 SAAADI. The CDR3 loop spans 15 amino acids. Trimming removed 6 bases at V and 2 bases at J, with 16 bases between. This chain's CDR3 is CASRPRAHTNYGYTF. The CDR3 DNA reads as TGCGCCAGCAGGCCCAGAGCTCATACCAACTATGGCTACACCTTC.

This clonotype was seen a handful of times. This rearrangement joins TRBV7-9 to TRBJ1-4; 9 bases match TRBD1. The junction had 2 bases not matched to a gene; V was cut back by 8 bases and J by 4 bases. CDR3 length: 13 amino acids. Germline V gives CDR1 SEHNR, CDR2 FQNEAQ (reference sequence). In DNA, the CDR3 is TGTGCCAGCTCGGGACAGGGTAATGAAAAACTGTTTTTT. Protein sequence: CASSGQGNEKLFF.

This clonotype was seen only a few times. The chain is built from TRBV4-1 and TRBJ2-4; D may be TRBD2 (5 bases). Germline-derived CDR1 and CDR2 are MGHRA and YSYEKL. Deletions cut 0 bases from V and 6 bases from J, with 9 bases between. The CDR3 is made up of 14 amino acids. The CDR3 region is CASSQERAGNIQYF. CDR3 DNA sequence: TGCGCCAGCAGCCAAGAACGCGCGGGAAACATTCAGTACTTC.

The rearrangement uses TRBV5-1 and TRBJ2-1; 8 positions agree with TRBD2. The CDR3 sequence is 18 residues long. Germline V lookup: CDR1 SGHRS, CDR2 YFSETQ. J lost 3 bases, V lost 0 bases, and 11 bases had no gene match. The CDR3 coding sequence is TGCGCCAGCAGCTTGGCTTCTGTGGCGGGAGGCATCTACAATGAGCAGTTCTTC. Its protein is CASSLASVAGGIYNEQFF.

This chain connects TRBV5-5 to TRBJ2-2, with a tentative D call TRBD1 (7 bases). From germline, CDR1 is SGHKS and CDR2 YYEKEE (reference sequence). V was trimmed by 4 bases and J by 3 bases, leaving 16 bases between them. This CDR3 is built from 16 residues. DNA of the CDR3: TGTGCCAGCAGCCCCCTAGACAGGGACTACACCGGGGAGCTGTTTTTT. Its protein product is CASSPLDRDYTGELFF.

The chain is built from TRBV18 and TRBJ2-1; D is ambiguous. CDR1 is KGHSH and CDR2 is LQKENI in the germline V gene. Trimming left V 1 base short and J 0 bases short, with 10 bases between. The CDR3 consists of 16 residues. This CDR3 reads CASSPQAPSSYNEQFF. CDR3 bases: TGTGCCAGCTCACCACAGGCCCCCAGCTCCTACAATGAGCAGTTCTTC.

At least ten counts were recorded for this clonotype. The chain couples TRBV12-3 or TRBV12-4 to TRBJ2-2; a possible D gene is TRBD2 (5 bases). The germline V and J ends were trimmed by 1 base and 6 bases, with 6 bases remaining between them. This CDR3 contains 13 residues. The CDR3 reads CASSLGGAGELFF. The CDR3 bases are TGTGCCAGCAGTTTAGGGGGAGCCGGGGAGCTGTTTTTT.

V is TRBV24-1 and J is TRBJ2-1; 8 bases line up with TRBD2. The CDR3 loop spans 15 amino acids. The J segment lost 5 bases and the V segment lost 9 bases, leaving 11 bases of the junction unmatched. CDR1 and CDR2 (germline): KGHDR, SFDVKD. The CDR3 region is CATESGGPPNNEQFF. The CDR3 DNA reads as TGTGCCACCGAAAGCGGGGGACCTCCAAACAATGAGCAGTTCTTC.